This T cell receptor (beta chain) originates from a study of Ad26.COV2.S vaccination and SARS-CoV-2 variants. J lost 3 bases, V lost 2 bases, and 5 bases had no gene match. Germline V gene lookup returns CDR1 SGHNT and CDR2 YYREEE (reference sequence). CDR3 size: 15 residues. Only in-frame clones appear in the TCRdb table, and some are missing; sequencing was by immunoSEQ multiplex PCR. The sample has more than 150,000 clones, approximately 88% seen once. The receptor was derived from a human donor who had recovered from COVID-19. V gene TRBV5-4 combines with J gene TRBJ2-1; 7 nucleotides agree with TRBD1. Sequences were derived from peripheral blood, sampled after recovery from COVID-19. The CDR3 loop is CASSFDRAGYNEQFF. CDR3 DNA sequence: TGTGCCAGCAGCTTCGACAGGGCGGGCTACAATGAGCAGTTCTTC. Filled out from reference TRBV5-4 and TRBJ2-1, the complete variable domain reads ETGVTQSPTHLIKTRGQQVTLRCSSQSGHNTVSWYQQALGQGPQFIFQYYREEENGRGNFPPRFSGLQFPNYSSELNVNALELDDSALYLCASSFDRAGYNEQFFGPGTRLTVL.